These T cell receptor beta chains were read from a single sample in a study of blood T cell repertoires in COVID-19. Profiling relied on immunoSEQ multiplex PCR, and the TCRdb table lists in-frame clones only, not all of them. The sample records 430,000 or so clones, about 90% being singletons. The sequenced sample was peripheral blood. These receptors all come from a young man with COVID-19, enrolled during active disease. The CDR3 runs from the conserved cysteine through the conserved F or W. A D gene is named only where the DNA matches it firmly. The listing skips clone size in some rows; elsewhere it reads once, few, many or a size class.

j_call d_call v_call clone_size cdr3_aa cdr3_nt
TRBJ2-7 TRBD1 TRBV19 . CASSMGTGGRYEQYF TGTGCCAGTAGTATGGGGACAGGGGGAAGGTACGAGCAGTACTTC
TRBJ2-7 . TRBV5-1 . CASSSELVLPGGEQYF TGCGCCAGCAGCTCGGAACTGGTGTTGCCTGGGGGGGAGCAGTACTTC
TRBJ2-1 . TRBV19 . CASGLATSYNEQFF TGTGCCAGTGGGCTAGCGACTTCCTACAATGAGCAGTTCTTC
TRBJ2-5 . TRBV5-1 . CASSLLPLAGARETQYF TGCGCCAGCAGCCTGTTGCCTTTGGCGGGGGCCAGGGAGACCCAGTACTTC
TRBJ2-1 . TRBV5-1 . CASSSFLGGGTNEQFF TGCGCCAGCAGCTCCTTCCTAGGGGGGGGGACCAATGAGCAGTTCTTC
TRBJ2-2 . TRBV2 . CASTPGRSGELFF TGTGCCAGCACACCTGGCAGGTCCGGGGAGCTGTTTTTT
TRBJ2-2 . TRBV5-4 . CASSLSTVTGELFF TGTGCCAGCAGCTTGTCTACGGTAACCGGGGAGCTGTTTTTT
TRBJ2-2 TRBD2 TRBV6-5 . CASRTTSGKTGELFF TGTGCCAGCAGAACGACTAGCGGGAAAACCGGGGAGCTGTTTTTT
TRBJ1-2 . TRBV4-1 . CASSPQGLYGYTF TGCGCCAGCAGCCCACAGGGTCTTTATGGCTACACCTTC
TRBJ2-2 . TRBV5-1 . CASSFEGGLAGELFF TGCGCCAGCAGCTTTGAGGGAGGACTCGCCGGGGAGCTGTTTTTT
TRBJ1-2 TRBD1 TRBV5-1 . CASSLQTGFSLF TGCGCCAGCAGCTTGCAGACAGGGTTCTCGTTATTC
TRBJ2-3 . TRBV5-5 . CASRPPRAPYTQYF TGTGCCAGCAGACCCCCGAGGGCTCCCTATACGCAGTATTTT
TRBJ1-1 TRBD1 TRBV7-9 . CASSRSRTGLSTEAFF TGTGCCAGCAGCCGATCTAGGACAGGTTTGAGTACTGAAGCTTTCTTT
TRBJ1-1 . TRBV5-6 . CASSLGDPFSEAFF TGTGCCAGCAGCTTAGGAGACCCGTTCTCTGAAGCTTTCTTT
TRBJ2-1 TRBD1 TRBV5-5 . CASSHGTALVEQFF TGTGCCAGCAGCCACGGGACAGCCCTCGTTGAGCAGTTCTTC
TRBJ2-2 . TRBV12-3/TRBV12-4 once CASSQRSGELFF TGTGCCAGCAGTCAGAGGTCCGGGGAGCTGTTTTTT
TRBJ2-5 TRBD1 TRBV3-1/TRBV3-2 . CASSPWDRKETQYF TGTGCCAGCAGCCCGTGGGACAGAAAAGAGACCCAGTACTTC
TRBJ1-6 TRBD1 TRBV7-9 few CASSLGGTGHSPLHF TGTGCCAGCAGCTTAGGCGGGACAGGTCATTCACCCCTCCACTTT
TRBJ1-5 . TRBV7-9 . CASSGGGDQPQHF TGTGCCAGCAGCGGTGGGGGCGATCAGCCCCAGCATTTT
TRBJ1-2 TRBD1 TRBV28 . CASSRTGGGYTF TGTGCCAGCAGTAGGACAGGGGGTGGCTACACCTTC
TRBJ2-4 TRBD1 TRBV7-2 . CASSSRGQPKNIQYF TGTGCCAGCAGCTCGAGGGGACAGCCCAAAAACATTCAGTACTTC
TRBJ1-2 . TRBV5-4 . CASSSWRGVGYTF TGTGCCAGCAGCTCTTGGCGGGGAGTTGGCTACACCTTC
TRBJ2-5 . TRBV5-4 . CASSFKQETQYF TGTGCCAGCAGCTTTAAACAAGAGACCCAGTACTTC
TRBJ2-5 . TRBV5-7 . CASTNPLEGRETQYF TGTGCCAGCACCAACCCCTTGGAGGGTAGAGAGACCCAGTACTTC
TRBJ2-3 TRBD2 TRBV5-4 . CASSPIARGGTDTQYF TGTGCCAGCAGCCCCATCGCGCGCGGGGGGACAGATACGCAGTATTTT
TRBJ1-1 . TRBV19 . CASSTWREAFF TGTGCCAGTAGTACCTGGAGAGAAGCTTTCTTT
TRBJ1-1 TRBD1 TRBV30 once CAWRTLTGGTEAFF TGTGCCTGGAGAACCCTGACAGGGGGCACTGAAGCTTTCTTT
TRBJ2-3 TRBD2 TRBV7-6 . CASSSGLAGDTQYF TGTGCCAGCAGCTCGGGACTAGCTGGGGATACGCAGTATTTT
TRBJ2-3 TRBD2 TRBV7-9 few CASSSGTSGGDTQYF TGTGCCAGCAGCTCCGGGACTAGCGGTGGAGATACGCAGTATTTT
TRBJ2-1 . TRBV19 . CASRSTNEQFF TGTGCCAGTAGAAGTACTAATGAGCAGTTCTTC
TRBJ1-6 . TRBV7-9 once CASSLGQVYNSPLHF TGTGCCAGCAGCTTAGGACAGGTCTATAATTCACCCCTCCACTTT
TRBJ2-3 TRBD1 TRBV6-5 . CASRSDRGRDTQYF TGTGCCAGCAGGAGCGACAGGGGGCGAGATACGCAGTATTTT
TRBJ1-2 . TRBV15 . CATRGGHDYGYTF TGTGCCACCAGGGGGGGGCATGACTATGGCTACACCTTC
TRBJ1-3 . TRBV27 . CASSFNSGNTIYF TGTGCCAGCAGTTTTAACTCTGGAAACACCATATATTTT
TRBJ1-1 TRBD1 TRBV13 . CASSPRPGTGSGTEAFF TGTGCCAGCAGCCCACGTCCCGGGACAGGGAGTGGCACTGAAGCTTTCTTT
TRBJ2-4 TRBD1 TRBV5-4 . CASSLYPGGNIQYF TGTGCCAGCAGCTTGTATCCAGGGGGCAACATTCAGTACTTC
TRBJ2-1 TRBD2 TRBV25-1 . CASLAGRGGTNEQFF TGTGCCAGCTTAGCCGGGCGGGGGGGCACGAATGAGCAGTTCTTC
TRBJ2-1 . TRBV11-3 . CASSLRDYNEQFF TGTGCCAGCAGCCTCCGGGACTACAATGAGCAGTTCTTC
TRBJ1-5 TRBD1 TRBV19 few CASYRDSHNQPQHF TGTGCCAGTTACCGGGACAGCCACAATCAGCCCCAGCATTTT
TRBJ2-7 TRBD2 TRBV6-6 . CASSLAGEAYEQYF TGTGCCAGCAGCTTAGCGGGAGAAGCCTACGAGCAGTACTTC
TRBJ2-3 . TRBV5-4 . CASGPPREMSSTDTQYF TGTGCCAGCGGGCCTCCTCGGGAGATGTCTAGCACAGATACGCAGTATTTT
TRBJ1-6 . TRBV5-1 . CASSLEAGLNSPLHF TGCGCCAGCAGCTTGGAGGCAGGCCTCAATTCACCCCTCCACTTT
TRBJ1-3 . TRBV7-9 . CASSPDSAGNTIYF TGTGCCAGCAGCCCGGACAGTGCTGGAAACACCATATATTTT
TRBJ2-2 . TRBV9 once CASSPRPVAVQEVGELFF TGTGCCAGCAGCCCCCGCCCGGTGGCGGTCCAAGAGGTCGGGGAGCTGTTTTTT
TRBJ2-3 . TRBV9 once CASSPRALRGDTQYF TGTGCCAGCAGCCCTAGGGCCCTAAGGGGGGATACGCAGTATTTT
TRBJ1-2 . TRBV4-1 . CASSQAAGVDGYTF TGCGCCAGCAGCCAAGCTGCCGGGGTGGATGGCTACACCTTC